The sample holds a few counts of the clone carrying this T cell receptor (beta chain). TCRdb used MiXCR to reprocess the 5' RACE reads, holding one entry per CDR3 protein. The sample lists approximately 52,000 distinct CDR3 sequences, roughly 8% occurring once. This entry comes from a study of early T cells in non-severe SARS-CoV-2 infection. With V trimmed by 4 bases and J by 3 bases, 7 bases remained unmatched. The CDR3 spans 15 residues. This TCR was sampled from an adult who was a healthcare worker with PCR-confirmed SARS-CoV-2 infection or an uninfected control (not recorded which). Sequenced material: whole blood. The V and J genes are TRBV12-3 or TRBV12-4 and TRBJ2-7; 9 bases line up with TRBD1. DNA for the CDR3: TGTGCCAGCAGTTCCTCGGACAGGGGAAACTACGAGCAGTACTTC. Amino acids: CASSSSDRGNYEQYF.